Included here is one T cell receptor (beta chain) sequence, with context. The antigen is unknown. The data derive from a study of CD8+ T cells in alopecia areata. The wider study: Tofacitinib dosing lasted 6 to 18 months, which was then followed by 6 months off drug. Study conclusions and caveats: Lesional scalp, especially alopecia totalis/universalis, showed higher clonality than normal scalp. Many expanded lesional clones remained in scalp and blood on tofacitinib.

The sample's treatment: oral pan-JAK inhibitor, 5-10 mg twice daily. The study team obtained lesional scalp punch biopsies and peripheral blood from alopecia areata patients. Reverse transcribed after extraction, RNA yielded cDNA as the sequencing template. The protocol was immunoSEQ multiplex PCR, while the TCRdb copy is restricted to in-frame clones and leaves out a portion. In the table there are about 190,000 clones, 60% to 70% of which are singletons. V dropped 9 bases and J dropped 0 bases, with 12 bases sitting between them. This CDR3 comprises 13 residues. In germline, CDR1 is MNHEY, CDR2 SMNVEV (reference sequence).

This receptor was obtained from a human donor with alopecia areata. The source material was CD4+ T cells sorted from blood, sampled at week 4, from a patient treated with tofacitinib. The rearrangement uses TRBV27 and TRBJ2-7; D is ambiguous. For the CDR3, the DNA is TGTGCCAGTGGGGAATTAAGCTCCTACGAGCAGTACTTC. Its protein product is CASGELSSYEQYF.